This T cell receptor (beta chain) was retrieved from a study of beta chain features in type 1 diabetes. CDR1 and CDR2 (germline): SGHAT, FQDESV (reference sequence). CDR3 length equals 15 residues. Trimming removed 0 bases at V and 6 bases at J, with 15 bases between. The study, taken as a whole, reports: People with Type 1 diabetes carried modestly yet significantly shorter TCRB CDR3s in all four CD4+ subsets.

On this clone: Its specificity is not known.

Since all of the isolated RNA was reverse transcribed, expressed TCRB transcripts were what got sequenced. The method was immunoSEQ multiplex PCR; TCRdb's version includes in-frame clones alone and lacks a portion of them. The data contain some 360,000 clones, 9.6% of them singletons. Specimen: central memory CD4+ T cells from blood. This TCR was sampled from a man younger than 45 with type 1 diabetes. V usage is TRBV11-1 and J usage is TRBJ2-7, with D perhaps given as TRBD1 or TRBD2 (5 bases each). CDR3 DNA sequence: TGTGCCAGCAGCTTAGCCGCGAACTGGGACGGCGAGCAGTACTTC. Protein product: CASSLAANWDGEQYF.